The T cell receptor beta chain described here comes from a study of T cell responses to AZD1222 COVID-19 vaccine. General study points: At study baseline, merely several AZD1222 recipients were seropositive. Two AZD1222 doses significantly raised spike-specific TCR breadth and depth over controls.

A word on this clone: Its cognate antigen is unknown.

Sequenced by immunoSEQ multiplex PCR; TCRdb stores in-frame clones only, minus some. The data show 210,000 or so clones, with about 93% seen just once and 1% held by the top ten. The sequencing here drew on peripheral blood, taken on day 0 of MenACWY control vaccination. The sequence derives from an adult in good health.

The CDR3, as DNA: TGCGCCAGCAGCCACCTAAGGGGGACCAGGAGAAATGAAAAACTGTTTTTT. Translating it yields CASSHLRGTRRNEKLFF. The chain joins TRBV4-1 to TRBJ1-4; a possible D gene is TRBD1 (6 bases). This CDR3 spans 17 amino acids. Trimming stripped 3 bases from V and 5 bases from J, with 19 bases between. Germline values: CDR1 MGHRA, CDR2 YSYEKL.